The 3 T cell receptor beta chains below were found in one sample sequenced in a study of metastatic and nonmetastatic thyroid tumors. Patients were all untreated before their thyroid surgery. TCRdb re-called clones via MiXCR from the PCR reads. The sample yields some 31,000 clones, roughly a fifth seen once. The sequencing sample was made of blood. These receptors were taken from a female donor with papillary thyroid cancer or a benign thyroid nodule (not recorded which). Some clones in this sample may be carry-over from other donors' samples.

This clone is labeled medium-sized. The chain employs TRBV19 and TRBJ1-4; the D gene is possibly TRBD1 (5 bases). The CDR3 is made up of 15 amino acids. V was clipped by 6 bases and J by 7 bases, with 18 bases between them. Germline V lookup: CDR1 LNHDA, CDR2 SQIVND (reference sequence). CDR3 amino acids: CASSPQSGRGEKLFF. CDR3 DNA: TGTGCCAGTAGCCCTCAGTCGGGGAGGGGTGAAAAACTGTTTTTT.

This rearrangement joins TRBV6-2 or TRBV6-3 to TRBJ1-1, with a possible D match to TRBD1 (6 bases). Germline-derived CDR1 and CDR2 are MNHEY and SVGEGT. Deletions cut 0 bases from V and 6 bases from J, with 8 bases between. The CDR3 is 13 residues long. This CDR3 is CASSYSGTPEAFF. CDR3 nucleotides: TGTGCCAGCAGTTACTCGGGGACACCTGAAGCTTTCTTT.

This clone appeared many times. The same CDR3 is also encoded by other DNA sequences in this sample. This chain joins TRBV24-1 and TRBJ2-2; the D gene is possibly TRBD2 (6 bases). Trimming shortened V by 3 bases and J by 7 bases, and 14 bases separated the two germline ends. The CDR3 runs 15 residues. Germline V gene sequence: CDR1 KGHDR, CDR2 SFDVKD. CDR3 amino acids: CATSDAGRHSGELFF. Here the CDR3 DNA reads TGTGCCACCAGTGATGCGGGACGGCATAGCGGGGAGCTGTTTTTT.